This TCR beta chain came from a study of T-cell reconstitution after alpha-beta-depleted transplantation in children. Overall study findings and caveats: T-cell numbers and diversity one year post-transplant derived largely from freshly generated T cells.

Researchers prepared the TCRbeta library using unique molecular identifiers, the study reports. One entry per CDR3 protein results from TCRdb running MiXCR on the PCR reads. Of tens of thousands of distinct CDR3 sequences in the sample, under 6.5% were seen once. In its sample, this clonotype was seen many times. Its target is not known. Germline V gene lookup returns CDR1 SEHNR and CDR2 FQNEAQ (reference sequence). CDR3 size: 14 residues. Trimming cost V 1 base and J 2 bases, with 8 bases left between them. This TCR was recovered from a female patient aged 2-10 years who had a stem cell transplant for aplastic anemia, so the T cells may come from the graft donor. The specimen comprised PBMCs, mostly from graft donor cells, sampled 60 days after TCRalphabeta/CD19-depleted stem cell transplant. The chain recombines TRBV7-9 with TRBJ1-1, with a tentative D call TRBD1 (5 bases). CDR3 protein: CASSLGGSNTEAFF. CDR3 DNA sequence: TGTGCCAGCAGCTTAGGGGGCAGTAACACTGAAGCTTTCTTT. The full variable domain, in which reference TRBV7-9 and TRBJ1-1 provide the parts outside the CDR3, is DTGVSQNPRHKITKRGQNVTFRCDPISEHNRLYWYRQTLGQGPEFLTYFQNEAQLEKSRLLSDRFSAERPKGSFSTLEIQRTEQGDSAMYLCASSLGGSNTEAFFGQGTRLTVV.